These T cell receptor beta chains were read from a single sample in a study of blood T cells in healthy people across ages. TCRdb re-called the 5' RACE reads with MiXCR, one entry per CDR3 protein. The table has fewer than 2,000,000 distinct CDR3 sequences, 39% seen once. Sequencing used blood. These receptor sequences come from a human donor in good health. Both conserved end residues are part of each CDR3. The D gene is left open where the match is weak. For some rows the clone size is stated as once, few or many, or as a class when expanded; others skip it.

cdr3_aa,cdr3_nt,j_call,d_call,v_call,clone_size
CASSLGLQGQAFF,TGTGCCAGCAGCTTGGGGTTACAGGGCCAAGCTTTCTTT,TRBJ1-1,-,TRBV7-2,-
CASGSRGFLSLEAFF,TGTGCTAGTGGTAGCAGGGGCTTTCTCTCCTTAGAAGCTTTCTTT,TRBJ1-1,-,TRBV12-5,-
CASSPRGQYEQYF,TGTGCCAGCAGCCCCAGGGGGCAATACGAGCAGTACTTC,TRBJ2-7,TRBD1,TRBV7-9,few
CASRLFLLHPGLGAPDTQYF,TGTGCCAGCAGACTCTTCCTCCTACACCCGGGACTAGGGGCCCCAGATACGCAGTATTTT,TRBJ2-3,TRBD2,TRBV7-2,once
CASSLVPGASEGEQYF,TGCGCCAGCAGCTTGGTACCAGGGGCATCTGAGGGCGAGCAGTACTTC,TRBJ2-7,-,TRBV5-1,few
CASSSGGREPQHF,TGTGCCAGCAGCTCGGGAGGTAGGGAGCCCCAGCATTTT,TRBJ1-5,-,TRBV5-6,-
CGSSPELVLYGYTF,TGTGGCAGCAGCCCAGAATTAGTTCTCTATGGCTACACCTTC,TRBJ1-2,-,TRBV7-9,once
CASSIGRVNDEQFF,TGTGCCAGTAGTATCGGCAGGGTTAACGATGAGCAGTTCTTC,TRBJ2-1,-,TRBV19,many
CAWSSSYEQYF,TGTGCCTGGAGTTCGAGCTACGAGCAGTACTTC,TRBJ2-7,-,TRBV30,-
CASSQGLNYNEQFF,TGTGCCAGCAGCCAGGGACTTAACTACAATGAGCAGTTCTTC,TRBJ2-1,-,TRBV4-2,few
CSAIRGGPSEQYF,TGCAGTGCTATACGGGGGGGCCCATCTGAGCAGTACTTC,TRBJ2-5,TRBD2,TRBV20-1,-
CSSARGGGSGDTQYF,TGCAGCTCCGCTCGGGGGGGTGGTTCAGGAGATACGCAGTATTTT,TRBJ2-3,TRBD2,TRBV29-1,-
CASSLRSDRGECTF,TGTGCCAGCAGTTTACGAAGTGACAGGGGGGAATGCACCTTC,TRBJ1-2,TRBD1,TRBV12-3/TRBV12-4,-
CASSQAPPRSYNEQFF,TGCGCCAGCAGCCAAGCCCCCCCCCGTTCCTACAATGAGCAGTTCTTC,TRBJ2-1,-,TRBV4-3,-
CASSWGLAGLGETQYF,TGTGCCAGCAGCTGGGGACTAGCGGGGCTGGGAGAGACCCAGTACTTC,TRBJ2-5,TRBD2,TRBV6-6,few
CASSNVGDNQPQHF,TGTGCCAGCAGCAACGTAGGGGACAATCAGCCCCAGCATTTT,TRBJ1-5,-,TRBV9,-
CASSYQSTGAIRETQYF,TGTGCCAGCAGTTACCAATCAACAGGGGCCATTAGGGAGACCCAGTACTTC,TRBJ2-5,TRBD1,TRBV11-2,-
CASSFRGGGYNEQFF,TGTGCCAGCAGTTTCCGGGGGGGCGGTTACAATGAGCAGTTCTTC,TRBJ2-1,TRBD2,TRBV27,-
CASSLDSGGGYGYTF,TGTGCCAGCAGCTTAGATTCGGGAGGGGGGTATGGCTACACCTTC,TRBJ1-2,-,TRBV7-2,-
CASSDLGTSAGTQYF,TGTGCCAGCAGTGATCTGGGGACTAGCGCCGGGACCCAGTACTTC,TRBJ2-5,TRBD2,TRBV2,-
CASSQESVDLIFGYTF,TGCGCCAGCAGCCAAGAGTCTGTAGACCTGATCTTTGGCTACACCTTC,TRBJ1-2,-,TRBV4-3,-
CAWSPNTGHSSYEQYF,TGTGCCTGGAGTCCTAACACAGGACATAGCTCCTACGAGCAGTACTTC,TRBJ2-7,-,TRBV30,-
CASNSGDSAYGYTF,TGTGCCAGCAACTCAGGGGACAGTGCCTATGGCTACACCTTC,TRBJ1-2,TRBD1,TRBV5-5,-
CASSQGPAKNIQYF,TGCGCCAGCAGCCAGGGTCCAGCCAAAAACATTCAGTACTTC,TRBJ2-4,-,TRBV4-3,few
CSVARTHGYTF,TGCAGCGTTGCCAGGACTCATGGCTACACCTTC,TRBJ1-2,-,TRBV29-1,few
CASRENGHYGYTF,TGTGCCAGCAGGGAGAACGGACACTATGGCTACACCTTC,TRBJ1-2,-,TRBV27,few
CASSSGPGGVDEQFF,TGTGCCAGCAGTTCGGGACCGGGAGGTGTCGATGAGCAGTTCTTC,TRBJ2-1,TRBD2,TRBV12-3/TRBV12-4,once
CSAQISKIKETQYF,TGCAGTGCTCAAATTTCGAAAATTAAAGAGACCCAGTACTTC,TRBJ2-5,-,TRBV20-1,-
CASSLPPGVPPAEQYF,TGTGCCAGCAGCCTCCCCCCAGGCGTCCCCCCAGCCGAGCAGTACTTC,TRBJ2-7,-,TRBV28,-
CASSPYPGTGGFEKRFF,TGTGCCAGCAGCCCATACCCCGGGACAGGGGGATTTGAAAAACGGTTTTTT,TRBJ1-4,TRBD1,TRBV9,-
CSALDGWNTEAFF,TGCAGTGCGCTGGACGGGTGGAACACTGAAGCTTTCTTT,TRBJ1-1,-,TRBV20-1,-
CASSQLLGNQPQHF,TGCGCCAGCAGCCAATTGCTAGGCAATCAGCCCCAGCATTTT,TRBJ1-5,-,TRBV4-3,-
CASSEYLRGLVKDIQYF,TGTGCCAGCAGTGAATATTTGAGGGGATTGGTCAAAGACATTCAGTACTTC,TRBJ2-4,-,TRBV6-1,-
CASSFFSASPDEQFF,TGTGCCAGCAGCTTCTTCTCGGCTAGTCCCGATGAGCAGTTCTTC,TRBJ2-1,-,TRBV7-2,few
CASSPGLYEQFF,TGTGCCAGCAGCCCGGGACTTTATGAGCAGTTCTTC,TRBJ2-1,-,TRBV12-3/TRBV12-4,-
CASSLASGGDTDTQYF,TGTGCCAGCAGTCTAGCTAGCGGGGGGGACACAGATACGCAGTATTTT,TRBJ2-3,TRBD2,TRBV28,-
CSARDMTQGRSDPILGPNNEQFF,TGCAGTGCTAGGGATATGACTCAGGGTAGGTCTGATCCAATCCTGGGACCCAACAATGAGCAGTTCTTC,TRBJ2-1,-,TRBV20-1,few
CATSRDSESGAYYGYTF,TGTGCCACCAGCAGAGATTCGGAGTCAGGGGCCTACTATGGCTACACCTTC,TRBJ1-2,-,TRBV15,-
CSGGQGLNGQFF,TGCAGCGGGGGACAGGGTTTGAATGGGCAGTTCTTC,TRBJ2-1,TRBD1,TRBV29-1,-
CASSLASFQRYGYTF,TGTGCCAGCAGCTTAGCCTCTTTCCAGCGCTATGGCTACACCTTC,TRBJ1-2,-,TRBV7-2,-
CSVVLGTGAYEQYF,TGCAGCGTTGTGTTGGGGACAGGGGCCTACGAGCAGTACTTC,TRBJ2-7,TRBD1,TRBV29-1,-
CASSLRQRGFQETQYF,TGTGCCAGCAGCTTGCGGCAGCGGGGATTCCAAGAGACCCAGTACTTC,TRBJ2-5,TRBD2,TRBV7-3,few
CATSVREPKQETQYF,TGTGCCACCAGTGTCCGGGAGCCTAAGCAAGAGACCCAGTACTTC,TRBJ2-5,-,TRBV24-1,once
CASSPRLGADGFYGGYTF,TGCGCCAGCAGCCCAAGATTAGGAGCTGACGGATTCTATGGTGGCTACACCTTC,TRBJ1-2,-,TRBV4-3,few
CSARVRGGYNSPLHF,TGCAGTGCTAGAGTACGGGGGGGGTATAATTCACCCCTCCACTTT,TRBJ1-6,-,TRBV20-1,-
CASSPLMGSADTQYF,TGTGCCAGCAGCCCATTGATGGGCTCGGCAGATACGCAGTATTTT,TRBJ2-3,-,TRBV4-2,-
CASSPGGARTDTQYF,TGTGCCAGCAGCCCCGGGGGGGCACGCACAGATACGCAGTATTTT,TRBJ2-3,TRBD2,TRBV12-3/TRBV12-4,-
CASRDTGIYGYTF,TGTGCCAGCAGGGACACAGGGATCTATGGCTACACCTTC,TRBJ1-2,-,TRBV6-5,once
CASSQVWGQGEGTF,TGTGCCAGCAGCCAAGTTTGGGGACAGGGCGAGGGCACCTTC,TRBJ1-2,TRBD1,TRBV14,-
CASSKGRVAYEQYF,TGTGCCAGCAGTAAAGGCAGGGTTGCCTACGAGCAGTACTTC,TRBJ2-7,-,TRBV7-9,few
CSTPPEGPNTEAFF,TGCAGTACCCCCCCGGAGGGGCCGAACACTGAAGCTTTCTTT,TRBJ1-1,-,TRBV20-1,-
CASNLGGSGYTF,TGTGCCAGCAACCTGGGGGGCAGCGGCTACACCTTC,TRBJ1-2,-,TRBV12-3/TRBV12-4,-
CASSPIGIAGLSEQFF,TGTGCCAGCAGCCCAATCGGGATAGCGGGTCTGAGTGAGCAGTTCTTC,TRBJ2-1,TRBD2,TRBV7-2,-
CSVHPGTATQYF,TGCAGCGTCCACCCCGGGACAGCGACCCAGTACTTC,TRBJ2-5,TRBD1,TRBV29-1,-
CASSVLRGGLKEQFF,TGTGCCAGCAGTGTCCTGCGGGGGGGCCTCAAGGAGCAGTTCTTC,TRBJ2-1,TRBD2,TRBV2,once